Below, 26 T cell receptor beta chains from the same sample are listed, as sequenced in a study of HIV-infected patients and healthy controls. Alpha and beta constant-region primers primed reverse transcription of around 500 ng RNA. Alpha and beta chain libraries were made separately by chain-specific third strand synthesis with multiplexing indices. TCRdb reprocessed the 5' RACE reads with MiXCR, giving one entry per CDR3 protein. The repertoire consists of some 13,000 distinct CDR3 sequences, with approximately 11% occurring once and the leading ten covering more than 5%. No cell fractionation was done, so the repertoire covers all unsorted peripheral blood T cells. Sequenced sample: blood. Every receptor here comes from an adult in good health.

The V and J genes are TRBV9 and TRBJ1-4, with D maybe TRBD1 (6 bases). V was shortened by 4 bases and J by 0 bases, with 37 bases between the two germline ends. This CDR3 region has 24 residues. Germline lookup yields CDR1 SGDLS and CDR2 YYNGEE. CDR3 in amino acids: CASSPFPPGRGGLRRLATNEKLFF. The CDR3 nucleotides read TGTGCCAGCAGCCCTTTCCCTCCTGGGAGAGGGGGGCTCCGCAGGCTTGCAACTAATGAAAAACTGTTTTTT.

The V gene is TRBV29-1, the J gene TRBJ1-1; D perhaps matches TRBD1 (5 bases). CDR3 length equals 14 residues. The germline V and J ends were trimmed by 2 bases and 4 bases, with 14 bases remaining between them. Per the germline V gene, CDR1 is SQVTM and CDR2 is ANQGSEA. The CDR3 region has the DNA TGCAGCGTTGAATTGTCGAGGGGAGGCACTGAAGCTTTCTTT. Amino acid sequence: CSVELSRGGTEAFF. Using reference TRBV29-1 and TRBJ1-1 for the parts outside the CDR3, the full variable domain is SAVISQKPSRDICQRGTSLTIQCQVDSQVTMMFWYRQQPGQSLTLIATANQGSEATYESGFVIDKFPISRPNLTFSTLTVSNMSPEDSSIYLCSVELSRGGTEAFFGQGTRLTVV.

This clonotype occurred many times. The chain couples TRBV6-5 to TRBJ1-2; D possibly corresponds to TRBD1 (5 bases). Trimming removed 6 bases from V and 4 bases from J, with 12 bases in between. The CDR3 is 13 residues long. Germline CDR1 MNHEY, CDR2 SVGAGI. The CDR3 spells CASRPGTLYGYTF. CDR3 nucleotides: TGTGCCAGCAGACCCGGGACCCTCTATGGCTACACCTTC.

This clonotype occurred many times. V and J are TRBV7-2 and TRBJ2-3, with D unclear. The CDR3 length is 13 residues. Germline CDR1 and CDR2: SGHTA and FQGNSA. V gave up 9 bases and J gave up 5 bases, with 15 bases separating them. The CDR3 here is CASSLLGLDTQYF. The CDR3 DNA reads TGTGCCAGTTCGCTTTTGGGGTTAGATACGCAGTATTTT. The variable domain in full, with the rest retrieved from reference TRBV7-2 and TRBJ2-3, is GAGVSQSPSNKVTEKGKDVELRCDPISGHTALYWYRQSLGQGLEFLIYFQGNSAPDKSGLPSDRFSAERTGGSVSTLTIQRTQQEDSAVYLCASSLLGLDTQYFGPGTRLTVL.

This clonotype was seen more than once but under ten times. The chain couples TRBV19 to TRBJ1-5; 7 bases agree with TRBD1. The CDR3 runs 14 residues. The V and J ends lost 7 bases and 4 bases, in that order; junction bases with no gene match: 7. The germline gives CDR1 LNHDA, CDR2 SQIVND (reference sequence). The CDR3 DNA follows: TGTGCCAGTAATACAGGGGATAGGAATCAGCCCCAGCATTTT. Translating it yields CASNTGDRNQPQHF.

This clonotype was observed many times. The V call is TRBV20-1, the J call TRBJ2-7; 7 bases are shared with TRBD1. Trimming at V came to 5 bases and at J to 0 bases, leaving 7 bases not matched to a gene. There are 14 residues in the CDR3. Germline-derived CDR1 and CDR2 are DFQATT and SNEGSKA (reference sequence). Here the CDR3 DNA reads TGCAGTGCTGAGGACAGGATGCACTCCTACGAGCAGTACTTC. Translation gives CSAEDRMHSYEQYF.

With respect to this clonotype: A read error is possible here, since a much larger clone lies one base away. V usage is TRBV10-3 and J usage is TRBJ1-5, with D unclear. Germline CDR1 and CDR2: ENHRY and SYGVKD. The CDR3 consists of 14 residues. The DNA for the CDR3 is TGTGTCATCAGCCAGACCTCAGATAGACGGCCCCAGCATTTT. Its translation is CVISQTSDRRPQHF.

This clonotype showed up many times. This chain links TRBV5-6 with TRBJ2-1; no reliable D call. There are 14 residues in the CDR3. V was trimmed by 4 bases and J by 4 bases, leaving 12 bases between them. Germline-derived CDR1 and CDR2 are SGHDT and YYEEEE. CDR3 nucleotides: TGTGCCAGCAGCCCTCTCCCCAGTTACAATGAGCAGTTCTTC. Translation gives CASSPLPSYNEQFF.

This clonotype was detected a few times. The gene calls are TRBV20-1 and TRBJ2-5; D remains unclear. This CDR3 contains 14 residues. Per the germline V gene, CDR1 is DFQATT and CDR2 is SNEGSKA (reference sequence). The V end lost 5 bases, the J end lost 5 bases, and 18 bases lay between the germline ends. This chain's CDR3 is CSASPYPLGETQYF. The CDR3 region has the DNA TGCAGTGCTTCCCCCTACCCCCTCGGGGAGACCCAGTACTTC.

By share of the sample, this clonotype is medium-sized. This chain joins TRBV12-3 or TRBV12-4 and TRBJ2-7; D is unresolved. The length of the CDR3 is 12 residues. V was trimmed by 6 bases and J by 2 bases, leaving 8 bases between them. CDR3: CASSQTPYEQYF. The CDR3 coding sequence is TGTGCCAGCAGCCAAACCCCCTACGAGCAGTACTTC.

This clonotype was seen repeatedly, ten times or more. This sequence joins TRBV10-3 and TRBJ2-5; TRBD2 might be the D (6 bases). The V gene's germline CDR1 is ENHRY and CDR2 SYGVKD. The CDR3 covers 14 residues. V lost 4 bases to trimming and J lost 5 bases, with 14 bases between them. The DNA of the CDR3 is TGTGCCATCAGTGTGTTCGCGGGGTCGGAGACCCAGTACTTC. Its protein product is CAISVFAGSETQYF.

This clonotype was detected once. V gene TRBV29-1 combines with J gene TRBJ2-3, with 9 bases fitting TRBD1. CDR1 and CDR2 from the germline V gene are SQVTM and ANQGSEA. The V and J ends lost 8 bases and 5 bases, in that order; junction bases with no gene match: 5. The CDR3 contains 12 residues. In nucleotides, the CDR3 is TGCAGCACGACAGGGGGTAAAGATACGCAGTATTTT. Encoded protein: CSTTGGKDTQYF.

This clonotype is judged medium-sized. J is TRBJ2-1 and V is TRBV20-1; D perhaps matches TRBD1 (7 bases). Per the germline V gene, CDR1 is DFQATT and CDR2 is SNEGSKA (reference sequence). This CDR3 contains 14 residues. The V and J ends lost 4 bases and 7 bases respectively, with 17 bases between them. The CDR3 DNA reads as TGCAGTGCTATTCAGGAGGGGGCTCAAAATGAGCAGTTCTTC. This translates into CSAIQEGAQNEQFF.

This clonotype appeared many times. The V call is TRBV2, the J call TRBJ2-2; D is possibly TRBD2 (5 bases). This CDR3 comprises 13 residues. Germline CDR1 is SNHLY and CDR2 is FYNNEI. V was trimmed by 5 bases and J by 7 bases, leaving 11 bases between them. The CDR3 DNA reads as TGTGCCAGCAGTACATCAAGCGGCGGGGAGCTGTTTTTT. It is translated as CASSTSSGGELFF.

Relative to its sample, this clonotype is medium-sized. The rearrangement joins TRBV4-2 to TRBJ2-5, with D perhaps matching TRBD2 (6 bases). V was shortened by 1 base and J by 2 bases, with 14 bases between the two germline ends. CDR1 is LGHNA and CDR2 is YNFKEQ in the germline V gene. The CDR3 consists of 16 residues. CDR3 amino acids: CASSQGLAESQETQYF. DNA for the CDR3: TGTGCCAGCAGCCAAGGTTTAGCGGAGTCACAAGAGACCCAGTACTTC.

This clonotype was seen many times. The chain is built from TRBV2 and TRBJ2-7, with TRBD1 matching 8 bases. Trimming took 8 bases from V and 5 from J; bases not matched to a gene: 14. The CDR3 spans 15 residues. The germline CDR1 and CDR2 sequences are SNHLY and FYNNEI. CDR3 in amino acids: CASRELDRGPHEQYF. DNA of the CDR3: TGTGCCAGCCGCGAATTAGACAGGGGCCCCCACGAGCAGTACTTC.

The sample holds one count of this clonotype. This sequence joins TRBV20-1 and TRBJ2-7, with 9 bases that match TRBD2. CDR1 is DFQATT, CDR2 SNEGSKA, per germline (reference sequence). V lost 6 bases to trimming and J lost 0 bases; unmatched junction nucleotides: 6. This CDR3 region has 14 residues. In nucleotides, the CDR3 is TGCAGTGCCGGACTAGCGTTAAGCTCCTACGAGCAGTACTTC. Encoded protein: CSAGLALSSYEQYF.

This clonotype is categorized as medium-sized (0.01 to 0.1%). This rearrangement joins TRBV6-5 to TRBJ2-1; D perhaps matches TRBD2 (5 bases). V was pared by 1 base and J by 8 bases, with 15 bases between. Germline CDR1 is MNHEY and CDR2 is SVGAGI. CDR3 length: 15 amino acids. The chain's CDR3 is CASSYFSPPRDEQFF. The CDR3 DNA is TGTGCCAGCAGTTACTTTTCCCCCCCGAGGGATGAGCAGTTCTTC.

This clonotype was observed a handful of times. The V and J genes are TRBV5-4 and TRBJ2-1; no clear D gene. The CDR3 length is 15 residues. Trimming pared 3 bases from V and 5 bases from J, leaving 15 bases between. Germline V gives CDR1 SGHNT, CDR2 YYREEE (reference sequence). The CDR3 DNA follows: TGTGCCAGCAGCTCGATATTTGGGCTTGACAATGAGCAGTTCTTC. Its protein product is CASSSIFGLDNEQFF. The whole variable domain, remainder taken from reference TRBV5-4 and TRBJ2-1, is ETGVTQSPTHLIKTRGQQVTLRCSSQSGHNTVSWYQQALGQGPQFIFQYYREEENGRGNFPPRFSGLQFPNYSSELNVNALELDDSALYLCASSSIFGLDNEQFFGPGTRLTVL.

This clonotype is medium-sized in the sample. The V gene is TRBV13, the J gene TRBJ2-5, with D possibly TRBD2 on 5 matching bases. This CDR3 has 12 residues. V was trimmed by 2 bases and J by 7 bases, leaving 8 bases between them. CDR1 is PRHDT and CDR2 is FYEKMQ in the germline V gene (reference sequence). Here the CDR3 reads CASSLIRGTQYF. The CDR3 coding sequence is TGTGCCAGCAGCTTAATCCGGGGGACCCAGTACTTC.

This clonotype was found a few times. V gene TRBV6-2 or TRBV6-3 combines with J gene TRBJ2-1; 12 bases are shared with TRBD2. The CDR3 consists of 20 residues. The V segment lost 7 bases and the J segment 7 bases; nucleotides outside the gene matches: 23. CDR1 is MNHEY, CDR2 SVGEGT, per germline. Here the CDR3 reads CASNPTPGLAGGPLGNEQFF. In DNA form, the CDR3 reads TGTGCCAGCAATCCTACCCCTGGGCTAGCGGGAGGGCCGTTGGGAAATGAGCAGTTCTTC.

CDR3 nucleotide sequence: TGCAGCGTGACAGGGGGCGCGGAGGTTAACTATGGCTACACCTTC. Amino acid sequence: CSVTGGAEVNYGYTF. The gene calls are TRBV29-1 and TRBJ1-2, with 10 bases aligning to TRBD1. Germline V gene sequence: CDR1 SQVTM, CDR2 ANQGSEA. The V gene end was trimmed by 6 bases and the J gene end by 1 base; junction bases not matched to a gene: 8. This CDR3 region has 15 residues.

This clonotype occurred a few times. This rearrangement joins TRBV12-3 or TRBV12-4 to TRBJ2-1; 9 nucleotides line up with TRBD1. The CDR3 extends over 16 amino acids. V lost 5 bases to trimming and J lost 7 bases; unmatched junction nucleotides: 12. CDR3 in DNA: TGTGCCAGCAGTGCGCGCACAGGGGGCGAAAGGAATGAGCAGTTCTTC. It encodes CASSARTGGERNEQFF.

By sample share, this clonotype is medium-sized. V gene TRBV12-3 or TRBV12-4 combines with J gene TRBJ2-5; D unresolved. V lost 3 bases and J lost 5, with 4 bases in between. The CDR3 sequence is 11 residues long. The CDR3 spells CASSLGETQYF. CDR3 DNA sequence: TGTGCCAGCAGTTTGGGGGAGACCCAGTACTTC.

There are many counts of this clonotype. CDR3 sequence (DNA): TGTGCCAGCAGCCGGACAGGGGACACTGAAGCTTTCTTT. The encoded protein is CASSRTGDTEAFF. This rearrangement joins TRBV7-9 to TRBJ1-1; 9 bases are shared with TRBD1. Germline CDR1 is SEHNR and CDR2 is FQNEAQ (reference sequence). J gave up 3 bases and V 5 bases, and 1 base lay outside the gene matches. This CDR3 has 13 residues. The full variable domain, its missing parts supplied by reference TRBV7-9 and TRBJ1-1, is DTGVSQNPRHKITKRGQNVTFRCDPISEHNRLYWYRQTLGQGPEFLTYFQNEAQLEKSRLLSDRFSAERPKGSFSTLEIQRTEQGDSAMYLCASSRTGDTEAFFGQGTRLTVV.

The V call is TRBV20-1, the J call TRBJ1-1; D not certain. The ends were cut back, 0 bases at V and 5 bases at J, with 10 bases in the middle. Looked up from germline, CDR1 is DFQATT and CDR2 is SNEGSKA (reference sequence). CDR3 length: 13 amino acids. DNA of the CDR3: TGCAGTGCTAGAGACTTCGGGGAGACTGAAGCTTTCTTT. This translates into CSARDFGETEAFF.